Listed below are T cell receptor beta chains from one sample, sequenced in a study of T-cell reconstitution after alpha-beta-depleted transplantation in children. Via MiXCR, TCRdb re-called the PCR reads, giving one row per CDR3 protein. The table shows about 980,000 distinct CDR3 sequences, with about 26% occurring only once. This material consisted of PBMCs, mostly from graft donor cells, taken 360 days after TCRalphabeta/CD19-depleted stem cell transplant. The receptors derive from a boy younger than two who had a stem cell transplant for SCID, so the T cells may come from the graft donor. Both conserved end residues are part of each CDR3. D genes are given only for firm matches. Size tells how often a clone was seen (once, few, many) or the class of an expanded clone, and some rows leave it out.

D	J	size	V	DNA	CDR3
-	TRBJ2-1	-	TRBV2	TGTGCCAGCAGTGAAAACGGGTCCGAGCAGTTCTTC	CASSENGSEQFF
-	TRBJ2-7	once	TRBV27	TGTGCCAGCAGTTTTAGGCGGGGCGGTCCCTACGAGCAGTACTTC	CASSFRRGGPYEQYF
TRBD2	TRBJ2-7	-	TRBV11-1	TGTGCCAGCAGCTCGACTAGCGGGGGGCCCCTACGCGCCTACGAGCAGTACTTC	CASSSTSGGPLRAYEQYF
TRBD2	TRBJ2-1	few	TRBV10-2	TGCGCCAGCATGGGGCTAGCGGGGGTCTACAATGAGCAGTTCTTC	CASMGLAGVYNEQFF
-	TRBJ2-7	once	TRBV6-6	TGTGCCAGCAGTTCTTTAACGAAAGAGCAGTACTTC	CASSSLTKEQYF
TRBD2	TRBJ2-1	-	TRBV5-1	TGCGCCAGCAGCCCAGGGACTAGCGCTAAAAGGAATGAGCAGTTCTTC	CASSPGTSAKRNEQFF
TRBD2	TRBJ2-5	-	TRBV4-1	TGCGCCAGCAGCCAAGATTCGCTAGCGGGGGGTCAAGAGACCCAGTACTTC	CASSQDSLAGGQETQYF
-	TRBJ1-5	few	TRBV10-3	TGTGCCATCAGTGGAGGGGACATGGGTCAGCCCCAGCATTTT	CAISGGDMGQPQHF
TRBD2	TRBJ2-3	-	TRBV3-1	TGTGCCAGCAGCTTCGCGGCTAGCGGGACAGATACGCAGTATTTT	CASSFAASGTDTQYF
-	TRBJ1-2	-	TRBV27	TGTGCCAGCAGTCCGGGCGCAGTCCCAGTGGGCTATGGCTACACCTTC	CASSPGAVPVGYGYTF
-	TRBJ2-2	-	TRBV7-8	TGTGCCAGCAGCTTTGGGGGCTCCGGGGACACCGGGGAGCTGTTTTTT	CASSFGGSGDTGELFF
-	TRBJ2-7	-	TRBV11-2	TGTGCCAGCAGCTTAGATTTTGTCAGGCCCATGTACGAGCAGTACTTC	CASSLDFVRPMYEQYF
-	TRBJ2-1	-	TRBV29-1	TGCAGCGGGGGGACGGGGAGCTCCTACAATGAGCAGTTCTTC	CSGGTGSSYNEQFF
-	TRBJ2-3	few	TRBV20-1	TGCAGTGCTAGCGGGGTGGGCGATACGCAGTATTTT	CSASGVGDTQYF
-	TRBJ2-1	-	TRBV7-7	TGTGCCAGCAGCTTATTCCCTTTATGGCAGGTTAGCAACAATGAGCAGTTCTTC	CASSLFPLWQVSNNEQFF
-	TRBJ1-1	-	TRBV29-1	TGCAGCGTTGAAGATCTCGGGGAGAACACTGAAGCTTTCTTT	CSVEDLGENTEAFF
TRBD2	TRBJ2-1	-	TRBV3-1	TGTGCCAGCAGCCAAGATGTAGCGGGGGGGCCGAATGAGCAGTTCTTC	CASSQDVAGGPNEQFF
-	TRBJ2-2	-	TRBV11-2	TGTGTCAGCAGCTTAGAAAGGGGACCAGGCACCGGGGAGCTGTTTTTT	CVSSLERGPGTGELFF
TRBD1	TRBJ1-5	few	TRBV4-1	TGCGCCAGCAGCCAAGAAACAGGGGTCAATCAGCCCCAGCATTTT	CASSQETGVNQPQHF
-	TRBJ2-3	-	TRBV20-1	TGCAGTGCAACGGACCCAGATACGCAGTATTTT	CSATDPDTQYF
-	TRBJ1-5	few	TRBV18	TGTGCCAGCTCAACCGGGCAGCTGGGCCATCAGCCCCAGCATTTT	CASSTGQLGHQPQHF
-	TRBJ2-7	-	TRBV12-3/TRBV12-4	TGTGCCAGCACCAAAAACCAAGGCTCGGTAGCCGAGCAGTACTTC	CASTKNQGSVAEQYF
-	TRBJ2-5	-	TRBV5-1	TGCGCCAGCAGCCCTTCCCCGAGGTTCCAAGAGACCCAGTACTTC	CASSPSPRFQETQYF
-	TRBJ2-1	many	TRBV20-1	TGCAGTGCTAGAGATCCCAGGGGGGGCCCCAATGAGCAGTTCTTC	CSARDPRGGPNEQFF
TRBD1	TRBJ2-7	-	TRBV12-3/TRBV12-4	TGTGCCAGCAGCCCCGGGACAGGGGTCGCGTATGAGCAGTACTTC	CASSPGTGVAYEQYF
-	TRBJ1-1	-	TRBV27	TGTGCCAGCAGTTTTAAGGGACCCACGGCAGGGGAGGGAAACACTGAAGCTTTCTTT	CASSFKGPTAGEGNTEAFF
-	TRBJ1-5	-	TRBV5-5	TGTGCCAGCAGCTTGAAGGCAGTTTTTGTCGGCAATCAGCCCCAGCATTTT	CASSLKAVFVGNQPQHF
TRBD1	TRBJ2-2	-	TRBV12-3/TRBV12-4	TGTGCCAGCAGCCACTATGGGACAGGGAACACCGGGGAGCTGTTTTTT	CASSHYGTGNTGELFF
TRBD2	TRBJ2-3	-	TRBV5-1	TGCGCCAGCAGCTTGTTAGGGGACTACACGTCAGATACGCAGTATTTT	CASSLLGDYTSDTQYF
-	TRBJ1-2	-	TRBV28	TGTGCCAGCAGCCTCGACATTTCTAACTATGGCTACACCTTC	CASSLDISNYGYTF
-	TRBJ2-3	-	TRBV5-1	TGCGCCAGCAGCTTGTTCCAGGGTGGCGCAGATACGCAGTATTTT	CASSLFQGGADTQYF
-	TRBJ2-3	-	TRBV9	TGTGCCAGCAGCAATAGACAGTATTTT	CASSNRQYF
-	TRBJ2-5	-	TRBV12-3/TRBV12-4	TGTGCCAGCAGTCCAGATCGGGAAGGGCCGACCCAGTACTTC	CASSPDREGPTQYF
TRBD2	TRBJ2-1	-	TRBV7-2	TGTGCCAGCAGCTTAGTTCCTCGGCGGGGGGAGCAGTTCTTC	CASSLVPRRGEQFF
TRBD1	TRBJ1-5	-	TRBV6-5	TGTGCCAGCAGCTACAGGGGGCAAGGTCAGCCCCAGCATTTT	CASSYRGQGQPQHF
-	TRBJ1-5	once	TRBV27	TGTGCCAGCAGTTTTTGGGGTTCCGGGGGTAATCAGCCCCAGCATTTT	CASSFWGSGGNQPQHF
-	TRBJ2-3	-	TRBV12-3/TRBV12-4	TGTGCCAGCAGTTTTTTTCGGACGGTCACAGATACGCAGTATTTT	CASSFFRTVTDTQYF
-	TRBJ2-7	few	TRBV20-1	TGCAGTGCTAACAGGGAAAGTTCCTACGAGCAGTACTTC	CSANRESSYEQYF
TRBD1	TRBJ2-2	-	TRBV12-3/TRBV12-4	TGTGCCAGCTCGACAGGGGCTGGCACCGGGGAGCTGTTTTTT	CASSTGAGTGELFF
-	TRBJ2-1	-	TRBV7-9	TGTGCCAGCAGCTTACTAGCCGGACCCGGCAATGAGCAGTTCTTC	CASSLLAGPGNEQFF
-	TRBJ2-3	few	TRBV25-1	TGTGCCAGCAGAGCCCTGGGGCAGATGGGTACGCAGTATTTT	CASRALGQMGTQYF
TRBD2	TRBJ2-2	-	TRBV20-1	TGCAGTGCTAGAGGGGGACTAGCGGGGGGGACTTCTTCCCCGCGGGAGCTGTTTTTT	CSARGGLAGGTSSPRELFF
TRBD2	TRBJ2-3	-	TRBV2	TGTGCCAGTCAGGGGACTAGCTTAGATACGCAGTATTTT	CASQGTSLDTQYF
-	TRBJ2-5	-	TRBV12-3/TRBV12-4	TGTGCCAGCAGTTTAGCGCGACCGGGCGGGGAACTTCAAGAGACCCAGTACTTC	CASSLARPGGELQETQYF
-	TRBJ1-4	-	TRBV9	TGTGCCAGCAGCGTACAAGCAGGGTTGTATGAAAAACTGTTTTTT	CASSVQAGLYEKLFF
-	TRBJ2-6	-	TRBV7-1	TGTGCCAGCAGCTCAGACCCGGAAGGGGGACCACATTGGTCCGGGGCCAACGTCCTGACTTTC	CASSSDPEGGPHWSGANVLTF
-	TRBJ1-1	-	TRBV5-5	TGTGCCAGCAGCTTCGATGGGCTGGGCGGCTCTGAAGCTTTCTTT	CASSFDGLGGSEAFF